Listed below are T cell receptor beta chains from one sample, sequenced in a study of T cell responses to AZD1222 COVID-19 vaccine. Clones were sequenced by immunoSEQ multiplex PCR, and TCRdb holds only the in-frame ones, with some missing. The table has fewer than 110,000 clones, 70% to 90% seen once. The sample in question was peripheral blood, obtained on day 0 of AZD1222 vaccination. These TCRs come from an adult in good health. The CDR3 runs from the conserved cysteine through the conserved F or W. Each record gives: clone size, V gene, D gene, J gene, CDR3 DNA, CDR3 protein. A D gene is named only where the DNA matches it firmly. Part of the rows lack a size; the others show once, few, many or a class for expanded clones.

clone size: -
V gene: TRBV11-3
D gene: -
J gene: TRBJ1-2
CDR3 DNA: TGTGCCAGCAGCCAGGGCGGCTATGGCTACACCTTC
CDR3 protein: CASSQGGYGYTF

clone size: -
V gene: TRBV4-2
D gene: TRBD2
J gene: TRBJ2-7
CDR3 DNA: TGTGCCAGCAGCCAAGGGACTAGCGGGAGGAACACGCTGGCCTACGAGCAGTACTTC
CDR3 protein: CASSQGTSGRNTLAYEQYF

clone size: -
V gene: TRBV18
D gene: TRBD2
J gene: TRBJ2-7
CDR3 DNA: TGTGCCAGCTCACCACCTCCTGAAGTAGCGGGAGTTCTCTCCTACGAGCAGTACTTC
CDR3 protein: CASSPPPEVAGVLSYEQYF

clone size: few
V gene: TRBV5-1
D gene: -
J gene: TRBJ2-3
CDR3 DNA: TGCGCCAGCAGCCTTCGGTATAATGGCACAATCACAGATACGCAGTATTTT
CDR3 protein: CASSLRYNGTITDTQYF

clone size: -
V gene: TRBV29-1
D gene: TRBD1
J gene: TRBJ1-1
CDR3 DNA: TGCAGCATAGGGACAGAGAATTTTGACTTGAACACTGAAGCTTTCTTT
CDR3 protein: CSIGTENFDLNTEAFF

clone size: once
V gene: TRBV5-8
D gene: -
J gene: TRBJ1-4
CDR3 DNA: TGTGCCAGCAGCAGGTTGACCGGGACTGGGAATGAAAAACTGTTTTTT
CDR3 protein: CASSRLTGTGNEKLFF

clone size: -
V gene: TRBV19
D gene: -
J gene: TRBJ2-1
CDR3 DNA: TGTGCCAGTAGTACGCCTTCGGACAATGAGCAGTTCTTC
CDR3 protein: CASSTPSDNEQFF

clone size: few
V gene: TRBV29-1
D gene: -
J gene: TRBJ1-2
CDR3 DNA: TGCAGCGTCGAGGGGTACAGGGATGCGGAGGGCTACACCTTC
CDR3 protein: CSVEGYRDAEGYTF

clone size: -
V gene: TRBV5-1
D gene: TRBD2
J gene: TRBJ2-1
CDR3 DNA: TGCGCCAGCAGCCTCCGGACTAGCGGCAACTACAATGAGCAGTTCTTC
CDR3 protein: CASSLRTSGNYNEQFF

clone size: -
V gene: TRBV2
D gene: -
J gene: TRBJ1-4
CDR3 DNA: TGTGCCAGCAGTGAGGGGGGAGATAATGAAAAACTGTTTTTT
CDR3 protein: CASSEGGDNEKLFF

clone size: -
V gene: TRBV27
D gene: -
J gene: TRBJ2-3
CDR3 DNA: TGTGCCAGCAGTCCGGGGGACTTTACAGATACGCAGTATTTT
CDR3 protein: CASSPGDFTDTQYF

clone size: once
V gene: TRBV28
D gene: -
J gene: TRBJ2-7
CDR3 DNA: TGTGCCAGCAGTTTGGGACACCGGCGGGGGTACGAGCAGTACTTC
CDR3 protein: CASSLGHRRGYEQYF

clone size: once
V gene: TRBV19
D gene: TRBD1
J gene: TRBJ1-3
CDR3 DNA: TGTGCCAGTGTGGACAGGGCCAGAAACACCATATATTTT
CDR3 protein: CASVDRARNTIYF

clone size: -
V gene: TRBV7-2
D gene: TRBD1
J gene: TRBJ1-5
CDR3 DNA: TGTGCCAGCAGCTTAGTTAGAGGGGGCGGCCAGCCCCAGCATTTT
CDR3 protein: CASSLVRGGGQPQHF

clone size: -
V gene: TRBV28
D gene: TRBD2
J gene: TRBJ2-3
CDR3 DNA: TGTGCCAGCAGTTCTAGCGGGAGGAGGGGTACAGATACGCAGTATTTT
CDR3 protein: CASSSSGRRGTDTQYF

clone size: -
V gene: TRBV30
D gene: TRBD1
J gene: TRBJ1-6
CDR3 DNA: TGTGCCTGGGCCGGACAGGGAGATTCACCCCTCCACTTT
CDR3 protein: CAWAGQGDSPLHF

clone size: -
V gene: TRBV5-1
D gene: -
J gene: TRBJ2-7
CDR3 DNA: TGCGCCAGCCGAATGGATCGGGGGTCCGAGCAGTACTTC
CDR3 protein: CASRMDRGSEQYF

clone size: -
V gene: TRBV6-2/TRBV6-3
D gene: -
J gene: TRBJ1-2
CDR3 DNA: TGTGCCAGCAGTTACTCGACAACAGCCCGCGGATATGGCTACACCTTC
CDR3 protein: CASSYSTTARGYGYTF

clone size: -
V gene: TRBV30
D gene: -
J gene: TRBJ1-2
CDR3 DNA: TGTGCCTGGAGCCTAAACAGGCGGCCGGACTATGGCTACACCTTC
CDR3 protein: CAWSLNRRPDYGYTF

clone size: -
V gene: TRBV4-1
D gene: -
J gene: TRBJ2-7
CDR3 DNA: TGCGCCAGCAGCCCCGGACAGCTCGAGCAGTACTTC
CDR3 protein: CASSPGQLEQYF

clone size: -
V gene: TRBV7-8
D gene: -
J gene: TRBJ2-1
CDR3 DNA: TGTGCCAGCAGCCAGGACAGCTATGGTGAGCAGTTCTTC
CDR3 protein: CASSQDSYGEQFF

clone size: -
V gene: TRBV28
D gene: -
J gene: TRBJ2-6
CDR3 DNA: TGTGCCAGCACCGGGCTACAGTTCCTTGAATCTGGGGCCAACGTCCTGACTTTC
CDR3 protein: CASTGLQFLESGANVLTF

clone size: -
V gene: TRBV28
D gene: -
J gene: TRBJ2-2
CDR3 DNA: TGTGCCAGCAGTTTTCGGGAGAACACCGGGGAGCTGTTTTTT
CDR3 protein: CASSFRENTGELFF

clone size: -
V gene: TRBV4-2
D gene: -
J gene: TRBJ2-7
CDR3 DNA: TGTGCCAGCAGCCCCGAGACAGGTTCCTACGAGCAGTACTTC
CDR3 protein: CASSPETGSYEQYF

clone size: -
V gene: TRBV6-5
D gene: -
J gene: TRBJ1-1
CDR3 DNA: TGTGCCAGCAGTTACTCATACAGTGAGAACACTGAAGCTTTCTTT
CDR3 protein: CASSYSYSENTEAFF

clone size: -
V gene: TRBV28
D gene: -
J gene: TRBJ2-7
CDR3 DNA: TGTGCCAGCAGTTTAGCGGGACAGACCTACGAGCAGTACTTC
CDR3 protein: CASSLAGQTYEQYF

clone size: -
V gene: TRBV19
D gene: TRBD1
J gene: TRBJ1-4
CDR3 DNA: TGTGCCAGTAGTAAAGGGACAGGGGCCCTCAATGAAAAACTGTTTTTT
CDR3 protein: CASSKGTGALNEKLFF

clone size: -
V gene: TRBV19
D gene: TRBD2
J gene: TRBJ2-1
CDR3 DNA: TGTGCCAGTAGTAAGATTTCCCTAGCTAGCGGGGGATACAATGAGCAGTTCTTC
CDR3 protein: CASSKISLASGGYNEQFF

clone size: -
V gene: TRBV6-6
D gene: TRBD1
J gene: TRBJ1-2
CDR3 DNA: TGTGCCAGCAGGACTTCCGGGACAGGGGGTTTCGATGGCTACACCTTC
CDR3 protein: CASRTSGTGGFDGYTF

clone size: -
V gene: TRBV9
D gene: -
J gene: TRBJ1-5
CDR3 DNA: TGTGCCAGCAGCGTAGGAACGGGAGATAGCAATCAGCCCCAGCATTTT
CDR3 protein: CASSVGTGDSNQPQHF

clone size: -
V gene: TRBV10-2
D gene: -
J gene: TRBJ2-3
CDR3 DNA: TGCGCCAGCAGTGAGTTGGGGAGCGGGTTGTCAGATACGCAGTATTTT
CDR3 protein: CASSELGSGLSDTQYF

clone size: -
V gene: TRBV9
D gene: TRBD1
J gene: TRBJ1-2
CDR3 DNA: TGTGCCAGCAGCGTAGGACAGGGCTATGGCTACACCTTC
CDR3 protein: CASSVGQGYGYTF

clone size: -
V gene: TRBV11-2
D gene: -
J gene: TRBJ2-1
CDR3 DNA: TGTGCCAGCAGCTCATGGGGTGATACCGGCAATGGGCAGTTCTTC
CDR3 protein: CASSSWGDTGNGQFF

clone size: once
V gene: TRBV30
D gene: TRBD2
J gene: TRBJ2-7
CDR3 DNA: TGTGCCTGGAGTGTACGGGGGGGCGAGCAGTACTTC
CDR3 protein: CAWSVRGGEQYF

clone size: -
V gene: TRBV7-9
D gene: TRBD1
J gene: TRBJ1-5
CDR3 DNA: TGTGCCAGCAGCTTAGACGGACAGGGAAGTCAGCCCCAGCATTTT
CDR3 protein: CASSLDGQGSQPQHF

clone size: -
V gene: TRBV5-6
D gene: -
J gene: TRBJ1-1
CDR3 DNA: TGTGCCAGCAGCTTAGGATTTTTGAACACTGAAGCTTTCTTT
CDR3 protein: CASSLGFLNTEAFF

clone size: -
V gene: TRBV7-2
D gene: -
J gene: TRBJ1-2
CDR3 DNA: TGTGCCAGCAGCCCCCAGATCCACTATGGCTACACCTTC
CDR3 protein: CASSPQIHYGYTF

clone size: -
V gene: TRBV9
D gene: -
J gene: TRBJ1-4
CDR3 DNA: TGTGCCAGCAGCGTAGGCTCGGGTACTAATGAAAAACTGTTTTTT
CDR3 protein: CASSVGSGTNEKLFF

clone size: -
V gene: TRBV13
D gene: -
J gene: TRBJ1-2
CDR3 DNA: TGTGCCAGCAGCTTAGGTGGGCTTCTCTATGGCTACACCTTC
CDR3 protein: CASSLGGLLYGYTF

clone size: -
V gene: TRBV19
D gene: TRBD1
J gene: TRBJ1-1
CDR3 DNA: TGTGCCAGTACCGACAGGGGGTTAACGAACACTGAAGCTTTCTTT
CDR3 protein: CASTDRGLTNTEAFF

clone size: -
V gene: TRBV19
D gene: -
J gene: TRBJ1-4
CDR3 DNA: TGTGCCAGTAGTATAAGGAGAGGGGAAAAACTGTTTTTT
CDR3 protein: CASSIRRGEKLFF